Listed below are T cell receptor beta chains from one sample, sequenced in a study of Graves' ophthalmopathy and Graves' hyperthyroidism. TCRdb itself ran the multiplex PCR reads through MiXCR, one entry per CDR3 protein. The sample shows almost 750,000 distinct CDR3 sequences, roughly 40% of them seen only once. Sequenced: peripheral blood. These receptors came from an adult man with Graves' ophthalmopathy. The CDR3 runs from the conserved cysteine through the conserved F or W. D genes are given only for firm matches. Not all rows give a size; the values are once, few, many and, for expanded clones, a class.

NA NA TRBJ1-1 TRBV7-2 TGTGCCAGCAGCCAAGGTCGCGGGATGAACACTGAAGCTTTCTTT CASSQGRGMNTEAFF
NA NA TRBJ2-3 TRBV10-3 TGTGCCATCTCCGAGGGTCCAGATACGCAGTATTTT CAISEGPDTQYF
NA many TRBJ1-4 TRBV7-2 TGTGCCAGCAGCTTACGCGGGGGTTTGAATGAAAAACTGTTTTTT CASSLRGGLNEKLFF
NA NA TRBJ2-5 TRBV11-2 TGTGCCAGCAGCTTCGCCGACGGTACGGAGACCCAGTACTTC CASSFADGTETQYF
NA many TRBJ1-6 TRBV9 TGTGCCAGCAGGGGAGGTTCTTCACCCCTCCACTTT CASRGGSSPLHF
NA NA TRBJ2-6 TRBV7-3 TGTGCCAGCAGCTACCTGGAGGGCGACGTCCTGACTTTC CASSYLEGDVLTF
NA many TRBJ2-7 TRBV5-1 TGCGCCAGCAGCTCGACAGGAACTACCTACGAGCAGTACTTC CASSSTGTTYEQYF
NA few TRBJ2-7 TRBV7-9 TGTGCCAGCAGCTTAATACGGGACATGCTGAACTACGAGCAGTACTTC CASSLIRDMLNYEQYF
NA NA TRBJ2-7 TRBV10-3 TGTGCCATCAGTGAGGTAGGGAACTACGAGCAGTACTTC CAISEVGNYEQYF
NA NA TRBJ1-2 TRBV2 TGTGCCAGCGTTACTGGGGGCCCCTATGGCTACACCTTC CASVTGGPYGYTF
NA many TRBJ1-2 TRBV2 TGTGCCAGCAGTGAGTTCGGCAGGACGATCTATGGCTACACCTTC CASSEFGRTIYGYTF
TRBD1 few TRBJ2-7 TRBV27 TGTGCCAGCAGTTTAACAGGACAGGGGGCTCGAGAGCAGTACTTC CASSLTGQGAREQYF
NA many TRBJ1-3 TRBV7-2 TGTGCCAGCAGCTTAGACAGGGAGTTATCGGGAAACACCATATATTTT CASSLDRELSGNTIYF
TRBD1 NA TRBJ1-5 TRBV10-3 TGTGCCAGCAGTGCTAGGGGGACAGCGACACGAAATCAGCCCCAGCATTTT CASSARGTATRNQPQHF
NA few TRBJ2-7 TRBV20-1 TGCAGTGCTAGAGGGCCCACCCTCTACGAGCAGTACTTC CSARGPTLYEQYF